Following are 17 T cell receptor beta chains from one sample sequenced in a study of blood T cell repertoires in COVID-19. TCRdb's copy holds only in-frame clones and misses some; the assay was immunoSEQ multiplex PCR. The sample shows tens of thousands of clones, roughly three quarters of them seen only once. The sample consisted of peripheral blood. These receptors came from a woman aged 80 or over with acute or convalescent COVID-19.

This clone appeared a few times. The DNA for the CDR3 is TGTGCCAGCAGTCTACAGATCTCTGGAAACACCATATATTTT. This sequence encodes CASSLQISGNTIYF. The rearrangement uses TRBV28 and TRBJ1-3, with D unresolved. Germline lookup yields CDR1 MDHEN and CDR2 SYDVKM. The CDR3 length is 14 residues. V shed 5 bases and J shed 0 bases, with 8 bases lying between them.

DNA of the CDR3: TGTGCCAGCAGTCCAGGGGCTGGCTACACCTTC. It encodes CASSPGAGYTF. This chain connects TRBV12-3 or TRBV12-4 to TRBJ1-2; possible D gene TRBD1, 6 bases. With 5 bases removed from V and 7 bases from J, the gap between germline ends came to 8 bases. The CDR3 consists of 11 residues.

This rearrangement joins TRBV30 to TRBJ1-1; D call uncertain. Germline V lookup: CDR1 GTSNPN, CDR2 SVGIG (reference sequence). The CDR3 has 16 residues. V was trimmed by 1 base and J by 1 base, leaving 16 bases between them. The CDR3 is CAWSGRSANWNTEAFF. The DNA for the CDR3 is TGTGCCTGGAGTGGTAGGAGCGCCAACTGGAACACTGAAGCTTTCTTT.

The V gene is TRBV19, the J gene TRBJ2-2, with 7 bases fitting TRBD2. The CDR3 has 16 residues. Germline loops: CDR1 LNHDA, CDR2 SQIVND (reference sequence). V lost 6 bases, J lost 5 bases, and 12 bases stayed unmatched. The CDR3 spells CASSPPAGARTGELFF. The CDR3 nucleotides read TGTGCCAGTAGCCCCCCGGCGGGAGCGCGGACCGGGGAGCTGTTTTTT.

This chain's CDR3 is CASSQSGTLYNEQFF. CDR3 DNA: TGTGCCAGCAGCCAATCGGGGACACTTTACAATGAGCAGTTCTTC. The V gene is TRBV14, the J gene TRBJ2-1; maybe TRBD1 (6 bases). Trimming removed 2 bases from V and 4 bases from J, with 12 bases in between. Germline V gene lookup returns CDR1 SGHDN and CDR2 FVKESK. The CDR3 loop spans 15 amino acids. The whole variable domain, filled in from reference TRBV14 and TRBJ2-1, reads EAGVTQFPSHSVIEKGQTVTLRCDPISGHDNLYWYRRVMGKEIKFLLHFVKESKQDESGMPNNRFLAERTGGTYSTLKVQPAELEDSGVYFCASSQSGTLYNEQFFGPGTRLTVL.

The rearrangement links TRBV3-1 (or the pseudogene TRBV3-2) to TRBJ2-5; no clear D gene. Germline CDR1 reads LGHDT; CDR2 reads YNNKEL (reference sequence). There are 11 residues in the CDR3. V lost 2 bases and J 7 bases, leaving 5 bases between the germline ends. The CDR3 is CASSQTGTQYF. Here the CDR3 DNA reads TGTGCCAGCAGCCAAACGGGGACCCAGTACTTC.

V gene TRBV18 combines with J gene TRBJ2-3; D is undetermined. CDR1 and CDR2 from the germline V gene are KGHSH and LQKENI. Trimming took off 2 bases at V and 6 bases at J, with 9 bases between the two ends. The CDR3 consists of 13 residues. As DNA, the CDR3 is TGTGCCAGCTCACCAGTTCCCCAGGATACGCAGTATTTT. Amino acid sequence: CASSPVPQDTQYF.

This clone appeared a few times. The rearrangement joins TRBV5-1 to TRBJ2-5; TRBD1 agrees at 10 bases. CDR3 length: 15 residues. Germline CDR1 and CDR2: SGHRS and YFSETQ. V shed 4 bases and J 5 bases; nucleotides not matched to a gene: 8. In nucleotides, the CDR3 is TGCGCCAGCAGCGTGACGGGACAGGGGTGGGAGACCCAGTACTTC. It codes for CASSVTGQGWETQYF.

The V gene is TRBV5-1, the J gene TRBJ1-6; D unclear. Germline lookup yields CDR1 SGHRS and CDR2 YFSETQ. Trimming removed 0 bases from V and 6 bases from J, with 10 bases in between. This CDR3 has 15 amino acids. The CDR3 nucleotides read TGCGCCAGCAGCTTGGGTCCGGAGGGTAATTCACCCCTCCACTTT. It yields the protein CASSLGPEGNSPLHF.

The chain recombines TRBV4-1 with TRBJ2-1; possibly TRBD2 for D (6 bases). Trimming pared 4 bases from V and 6 bases from J, leaving 10 bases between. The CDR3 totals 13 residues. The germline V gene has CDR1 MGHRA and CDR2 YSYEKL. CDR3 loop: CASSRGVGNEQFF. The CDR3 region has the DNA TGCGCCAGCAGCCGCGGGGTCGGCAATGAGCAGTTCTTC.

V is TRBV2 and J is TRBJ2-1; possibly TRBD1 for D (5 bases). The CDR3 is 15 residues long. Germline values: CDR1 SNHLY, CDR2 FYNNEI. Between the trimmed V and J ends, which lost 10 bases and 0 bases, there was a span of 16 bases. The CDR3: CATTGERGSYNEQFF. CDR3 in DNA: TGTGCCACCACGGGCGAAAGGGGCTCCTACAATGAGCAGTTCTTC.

The rearrangement links TRBV28 to TRBJ1-4; TRBD1 aligns across 9 bases. The germline gives CDR1 MDHEN, CDR2 SYDVKM. V was clipped by 3 bases and J by 7 bases; unmatched bases: 6. The CDR3 spans 15 residues. CDR3: CASSLGTGGFEKLFF. CDR3 nucleotides: TGTGCCAGCAGTTTGGGCACAGGGGGCTTTGAAAAACTGTTTTTT.

This chain joins TRBV5-1 and TRBJ2-1, with no clear D. The CDR3 length is 13 residues. Germline V lookup: CDR1 SGHRS, CDR2 YFSETQ. Trimming cost V 0 bases and J 5 bases, with 6 bases left between them. The CDR3 spells CASSLGGDNEQFF. CDR3 coding DNA: TGCGCCAGCAGCTTGGGAGGAGACAATGAGCAGTTCTTC.

The chain has TRBV5-1 and TRBJ2-7; 10 positions match TRBD2. The CDR3 runs to 17 residues. Per the germline V gene, CDR1 is SGHRS and CDR2 is YFSETQ. The V gene end was trimmed by 1 base and the J gene end by 0 bases; junction bases not matched to a gene: 7. CDR3 nucleotides: TGCGCCAGCAGCTTGAGCCTCTCTAGCGGGAGCTCCTACGAGCAGTACTTC. It specifies CASSLSLSSGSSYEQYF. Full variable domain (missing parts from reference TRBV5-1 and TRBJ2-7): KAGVTQTPRYLIKTRGQQVTLSCSPISGHRSVSWYQQTPGQGLQFLFEYFSETQRNKGNFPGRFSGRQFSNSRSEMNVSTLELGDSALYLCASSLSLSSGSSYEQYFGPGTRLTVT.

This clone was counted between two and nine times. The rearrangement uses TRBV19 and TRBJ2-1; no definite D call. Per the germline V gene, CDR1 is LNHDA and CDR2 is SQIVND (reference sequence). V lost 6 bases to trimming and J lost 4 bases, with 7 bases between them. The CDR3 is 12 amino acids. CDR3 protein: CASSRAYNEQFF. CDR3 DNA sequence: TGTGCCAGTAGCCGAGCTTACAATGAGCAGTTCTTC. The entire variable domain, with the rest obtained from reference TRBV19 and TRBJ2-1, is as follows: DGGITQSPKYLFRKEGQNVTLSCEQNLNHDAMYWYRQDPGQGLRLIYYSQIVNDFQKGDIAEGYSVSREKKESFPLTVTSAQKNPTAFYLCASSRAYNEQFFGPGTRLTVL.

The chain couples TRBV6-5 to TRBJ2-5; 8 bases map to TRBD1. The CDR3 covers 14 residues. Trimming cost V 6 bases and J 8 bases; bases outside gene matches: 11. Per germline, CDR1 MNHEY and CDR2 SVGAGI. This CDR3 reads CASRGLTGEITQYF. CDR3 in DNA: TGTGCCAGCAGGGGTTTGACAGGGGAGATTACCCAGTACTTC.

This chain joins TRBV7-9 and TRBJ2-7; the D gene is possibly TRBD2 (6 bases). Germline V gene sequence: CDR1 SEHNR, CDR2 FQNEAQ (reference sequence). The V and J ends lost 6 bases and 3 bases respectively, with 9 bases between them. This CDR3 is 12 amino acids long. The CDR3 DNA reads as TGTGCCAGCAGTTGGGGAGGCTACGAGCAGTACTTC. Translated, it gives CASSWGGYEQYF.